This T cell receptor (beta chain) was captured in a study of T cell therapy after organ transplantation. At the level of the study: Patients received up to 6 T cell doses every 2 weeks. Study outcomes and limitations: Nonresponder repertoires showed strong pretherapy expansions, barely changing post-therapy. Low CD8+ T cell yield possibly reduced coverage, hiding nonresponder expansions. Pretherapy CD8 clonality inversely correlated with its fold change after therapy.

A note on this clone: No antigen is known for it.

Regarding time point: 20-29 weeks after completion of therapy. Repertoires were generated with immunoSEQ multiplex PCR, while TCRdb's copy carries only in-frame clones and drops some. The sample lists 1,300 to 1,500 clones; approximately 72% were seen once. The CDR3 is made up of 15 amino acids. Germline V gives CDR1 LNHDA, CDR2 SQIVND (reference sequence). V lost 1 base to trimming and J lost 1 base, with 7 bases between them. Source: CD8+ T cells from blood, taken after autologous CMV-specific T cell therapy. The chain couples TRBV19 to TRBJ2-2; no clear D gene. This receptor was obtained from a human patient who had received a solid organ transplant and had CMV disease. Some T cells may arise from the graft donor. The CDR3 nucleotides read TGTGCCAGTAGTATAGTCGGAGTGAACACCGGGGAGCTGTTTTTT. Encoded protein: CASSIVGVNTGELFF.